Detailed here is one T cell receptor beta chain. Its antigen is undetermined. This record belongs to a study of post-analysis software for immune sequencing data. Study overall: The study covered relapsing-remitting, secondary progressive and progressive-relapsing courses of multiple sclerosis. Broader study findings: Among multiple sclerosis patients, normalized Chao1 diversity was significantly below that of controls. Four or five TRBV segments (TRBV5-6, TRBV5-1 and TRBV20-1 among them) occurred more frequently in patients than in controls.

From germline, CDR1 is MDHEN and CDR2 SYDVKM. V was pared by 3 bases and J by 5 bases, with 14 bases between. This CDR3 has 15 residues. Sequencing libraries made from TCR beta cDNA carried unique molecular identifiers. T cells numbering roughly 1 to 11 million yielded cDNA molecules that totaled about 500,000. Using its own MiXCR run on the PCR reads, TCRdb lists one record per CDR3 protein. The repertoire consists of roughly 430,000 distinct CDR3 sequences, with less than 40% occurring once and the leading ten covering less than 10%. The source is a girl aged 2-10 years with multiple sclerosis. The sample taken for sequencing was blood. This rearrangement joins TRBV28 to TRBJ2-1; possible D gene TRBD1, 7 bases. CDR3 amino acids: CASSFQGGLNNEQFF. The CDR3 DNA is TGTGCCAGCAGTTTTCAGGGGGGCCTTAACAATGAGCAGTTCTTC.